This passage covers 5 T cell receptor beta chains from one sample sequenced in a study of memory CD4+ T cells and cytomegalovirus serostatus. The sort gate was single viable CD3+CD4+CD8-CD45RO+ cells for memory CD4+ T cells. Method: immunoSEQ multiplex PCR; TCRdb's copy keeps in-frame clones and lacks some. The table records some 27,000 clones, 70% to 85% of them present only once. Input material: memory CD4+ T cells from blood. These receptors were collected from an adult in good health and CMV-seronegative.

The chain joins TRBV10-1 to TRBJ2-1; TRBD2 aligns across 8 bases. Germline loops: CDR1 WNHNN, CDR2 SYGVQD (reference sequence). The CDR3 totals 16 residues. With V trimmed by 5 bases and J by 5 bases, 11 bases remained unmatched. CDR3 loop: CASSRSGSNRNNEQFF. CDR3 sequence (DNA): TGCGCCAGCAGTCGCAGCGGGAGCAACCGTAACAATGAGCAGTTCTTC.

The V gene is TRBV5-1, the J gene TRBJ2-2; D may be TRBD1 or TRBD2 (5 bases each). CDR1 is SGHRS, CDR2 YFSETQ, per germline. This CDR3 contains 15 residues. V was cut by 4 bases and J by 0 bases, with 10 bases left in between. The CDR3 coding sequence is TGCGCCAGCAGCCCCGGGACCCCGAACACCGGGGAGCTGTTTTTT. As protein: CASSPGTPNTGELFF.

This clone is labeled medium-sized (0.01 to 0.1%). The chain has TRBV4-3 and TRBJ2-3, with TRBD1 matching over 7 bases. The CDR3 consists of 14 residues. V was clipped by 0 bases and J by 4 bases; unmatched bases: 1. In germline, CDR1 is LGHNA, CDR2 YSLEER. The CDR3 DNA sequence: TGCGCCAGCAGCCAAGAGCAGGGGGCAGATACGCAGTATTTT. Translation: CASSQEQGADTQYF.

The rearrangement links TRBV19 to TRBJ2-7, with D perhaps TRBD1 or TRBD2 (5 bases each). V gave up 3 bases and J gave up 3 bases, with 12 bases separating them. Germline V gene data show CDR1 as LNHDA and CDR2 as SQIVND (reference sequence). CDR3 length: 14 amino acids. In DNA form, the CDR3 reads TGTGCCAGTAGTATTCAGGGAGAGGGCTACGAGCAGTACTTC. It specifies CASSIQGEGYEQYF.

This clone came up a few times. In DNA form, the CDR3 reads TGTGCCAGCGAGAGTCCTTGGCCCGGAGAGACCCAGTACTTC. This codes for CASESPWPGETQYF. V usage is TRBV6-5 and J usage is TRBJ2-5, with D unclear. Germline CDR1 reads MNHEY; CDR2 reads SVGAGI. The germline V and J ends were trimmed by 8 bases and 4 bases, with 17 bases remaining between them. The CDR3 sequence is 14 residues long.